These 11 T cell receptor beta chains share one sample of origin, sequenced in a study of T cell repertoires in cytomegalovirus infection. TCRdb processed the reads anew with MiXCR; each CDR3 protein has one entry. The top ten clones hold around 11% of a sample with just over 300,000 distinct CDR3 sequences, roughly 15% of them seen once. The specimen sequenced was PBMCs. The source is a human donor in good health (CMV status not recorded). Some clones in this sample may be carry-over from other donors' samples.

This clonotype showed up just a few times. The chain combines TRBV3-1 with TRBJ1-3, with D unclear. Deletions cut 4 bases from V and 0 bases from J, with 7 bases between. The CDR3 runs to 14 residues. CDR1 and CDR2 from the germline V gene are LGHDT and YNNKEL (reference sequence). The DNA for the CDR3 is TGTGCCAGCAGCCGGGCCCTCTCTGGAAACACCATATATTTT. This gives the protein CASSRALSGNTIYF.

In its sample, this clonotype was seen many times. V and J are TRBV7-2 and TRBJ2-7, with unresolved D. Germline assignment: CDR1 SGHTA and CDR2 FQGNSA. Trimming stripped 6 bases from V and 1 base from J, with 13 bases between. CDR3 length: 14 amino acids. CDR3 DNA sequence: TGTGCCAGCAGTACGTGGGCTCCTTCCTACGAGCAGTACTTC. It translates to CASSTWAPSYEQYF.

V usage is TRBV20-1 and J usage is TRBJ2-1; no firm D call. Germline V lookup: CDR1 DFQATT, CDR2 SNEGSKA (reference sequence). V was shortened by 2 bases and J by 4 bases, with 15 bases between the two germline ends. CDR3 length: 15 residues. The CDR3 DNA follows: TGCAGTGCTAGATTAAAGAGCCGATCGTACAATGAGCAGTTCTTC. Its protein product is CSARLKSRSYNEQFF.

This clonotype was picked up a small number of times. V is TRBV24-1 and J is TRBJ2-2, with TRBD1 matching over 7 bases. The CDR3 contains 15 residues. V shed 3 bases and J 5 bases; nucleotides not matched to a gene: 5. Germline loops: CDR1 KGHDR, CDR2 SFDVKD. The CDR3 nucleotides read TGTGCCACCAGTGATCCCAAGACAGGGACCGGGGAGCTGTTTTTT. The encoded protein is CATSDPKTGTGELFF.

This clonotype was counted only a few times. This sequence joins TRBV4-3 and TRBJ1-2; 8 nucleotides agree with TRBD1. J gave up 5 bases and V 2 bases, and 10 bases lay outside the gene matches. The CDR3 is made up of 16 amino acids. Germline loops: CDR1 LGHNA, CDR2 YSLEER. The CDR3 sequence is CASSQITGTGHYGYTF. The CDR3 coding sequence is TGCGCCAGCAGCCAAATTACCGGGACAGGCCATTATGGCTACACCTTC.

Comment on this clonotype: Relative to the germline gene, one junction end is altered; a read error may explain this. The chain has TRBV2 and TRBJ2-7; a weak D match, TRBD2 (6 bases). The V gene's germline CDR1 is SNHLY and CDR2 FYNNEI. CDR3 length: 13 residues. CDR3 nucleotide sequence: TGTGCCAGCAAGGGACTGTCCTCCGACGAGCAGTACTTC. This translates into CASKGLSSDEQYF. The variable domain in full, completed from reference TRBV2 and TRBJ2-7, reads EPEVTQTPSHQVTQMGQEVILRCVPISNHLYFYWYRQILGQKVEFLVSFYNNEISEKSEIFDDQFSVERPDGSNFTLKIRSTKLEDSAMYFCASKGLSSDEQYFGPGTRLTVT.

This clonotype has at least ten counts. The chain carries TRBV6-1 and TRBJ1-4; no definite D call. Germline CDR1 and CDR2: MNHNS and SASEGT. The CDR3 is 15 amino acids. Trimming cost V 6 bases and J 8 bases, with 19 bases left between them. CDR3 sequence reads: CASRDGRWSTEKLFF. The DNA of the CDR3 is TGTGCCAGCAGAGACGGTCGTTGGTCTACAGAAAAACTGTTTTTT.

The V and J genes are TRBV28 and TRBJ1-1; perhaps TRBD1 as D (6 bases). V was pared by 5 bases and J by 7 bases, with 20 bases between. The CDR3 covers 15 residues. CDR1 is MDHEN and CDR2 is SYDVKM in the germline V gene. CDR3 DNA: TGTGCCAGCAGTAGTGGGGGGGCAGATTCGCATGAAGCTTTCTTT. Translation: CASSSGGADSHEAFF.

The rearrangement uses TRBV2 and TRBJ2-3; no clear D gene. The CDR3 has 13 residues. The V gene lost 7 bases and the J gene lost 1 base, with 9 bases spanning the gap. The germline CDR1 and CDR2 sequences are SNHLY and FYNNEI. The chain's CDR3 is CASMGSRTDTQYF. CDR3 in DNA: TGTGCCAGCATGGGCAGCCGCACAGATACGCAGTATTTT.

The table lists this clonotype with a few counts. V and J are TRBV7-3 and TRBJ2-2; D possibly uses TRBD1 or TRBD2 (6 bases each). This CDR3 contains 14 residues. The V gene lost 5 bases and the J gene lost 5 bases, with 12 bases spanning the gap. Germline lookup yields CDR1 SGHTA and CDR2 FQGTGA. The CDR3 region has the DNA TGTGCCAGCAGCCCGGGGGCCCAGACCGGGGAGCTGTTTTTT. Translated, it gives CASSPGAQTGELFF. The full variable domain, in which reference TRBV7-3 and TRBJ2-2 provide the parts outside the CDR3, is GAGVSQTPSNKVTEKGKYVELRCDPISGHTALYWYRQSLGQGPEFLIYFQGTGAADDSGLPNDRFFAVRPEGSVSTLKIQRTERGDSAVYLCASSPGAQTGELFFGEGSRLTVL.

The CDR3 DNA is TGTGCCAGCAGTTTTTCAGGGACCTACAATGAGCAGTTCTTC. Translation gives CASSFSGTYNEQFF. The gene calls are TRBV12-3 or TRBV12-4 and TRBJ2-1; tentative D call: TRBD1 (5 bases). Trimming took off 3 bases at V and 2 bases at J, with 8 bases between the two ends. The CDR3 extends over 14 amino acids.